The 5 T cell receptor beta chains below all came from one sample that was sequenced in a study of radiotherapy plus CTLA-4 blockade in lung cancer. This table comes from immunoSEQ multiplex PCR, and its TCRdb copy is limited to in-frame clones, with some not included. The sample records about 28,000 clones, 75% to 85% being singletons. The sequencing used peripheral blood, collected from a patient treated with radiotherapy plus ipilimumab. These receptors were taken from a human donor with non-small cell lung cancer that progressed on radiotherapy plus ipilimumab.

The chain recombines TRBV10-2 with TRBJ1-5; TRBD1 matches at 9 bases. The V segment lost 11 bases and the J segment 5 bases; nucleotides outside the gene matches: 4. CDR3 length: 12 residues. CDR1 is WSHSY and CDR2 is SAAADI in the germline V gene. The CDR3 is CAGGQGYQPQHF. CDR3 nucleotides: TGCGCCGGCGGACAGGGGTATCAGCCCCAGCATTTT.

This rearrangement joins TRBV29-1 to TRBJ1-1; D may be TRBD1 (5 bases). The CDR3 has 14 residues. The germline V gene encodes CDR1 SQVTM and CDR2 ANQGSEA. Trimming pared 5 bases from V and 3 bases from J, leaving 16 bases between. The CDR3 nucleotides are TGCAGCGTTCCCCTCGGGGCTTTTGACACTGAAGCTTTCTTT. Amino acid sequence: CSVPLGAFDTEAFF. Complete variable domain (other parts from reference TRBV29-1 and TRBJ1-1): SAVISQKPSRDICQRGTSLTIQCQVDSQVTMMFWYRQQPGQSLTLIATANQGSEATYESGFVIDKFPISRPNLTFSTLTVSNMSPEDSSIYLCSVPLGAFDTEAFFGQGTRLTVV.

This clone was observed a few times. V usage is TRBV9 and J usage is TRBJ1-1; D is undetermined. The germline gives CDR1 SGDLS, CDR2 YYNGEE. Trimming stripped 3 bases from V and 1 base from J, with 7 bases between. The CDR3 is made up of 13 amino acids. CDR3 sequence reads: CASSETENTEAFF. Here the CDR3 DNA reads TGTGCCAGCAGCGAAACTGAGAACACTGAAGCTTTCTTT.

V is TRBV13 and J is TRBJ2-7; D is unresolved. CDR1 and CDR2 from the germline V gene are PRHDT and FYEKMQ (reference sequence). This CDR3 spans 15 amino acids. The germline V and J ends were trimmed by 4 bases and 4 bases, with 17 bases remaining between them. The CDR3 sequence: CASSSSDRENYEQYF. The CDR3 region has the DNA TGTGCCAGCAGCTCCTCCGACCGTGAGAATTACGAGCAGTACTTC.

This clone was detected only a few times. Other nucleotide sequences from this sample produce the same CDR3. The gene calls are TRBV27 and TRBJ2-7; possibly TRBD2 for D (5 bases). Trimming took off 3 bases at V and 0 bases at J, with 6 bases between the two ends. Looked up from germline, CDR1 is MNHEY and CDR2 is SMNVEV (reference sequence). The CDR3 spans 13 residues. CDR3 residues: CASSFGISYEQYF. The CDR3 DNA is TGTGCCAGCAGTTTCGGGATCTCCTACGAGCAGTACTTC.